The clone carrying this T cell receptor beta chain has only one observation. TCRdb's table, derived via immunoSEQ multiplex PCR, lists solely in-frame clones and lacks some. The sample records about 180,000 clones, under 85% being singletons. Germline V gene lookup returns CDR1 SEHNR and CDR2 FQNEAQ (reference sequence). Between the trimmed V and J ends, which lost 5 bases and 0 bases, there was a span of 17 bases. The CDR3 extends over 18 amino acids. The data belong to a study of blood T cell repertoires in COVID-19. Study at large: In each case, the material was cDNA or gDNA derived from T cells, B-cell-depleted T cells, or PBMCs.

Sequenced input: peripheral blood. J is TRBJ2-6 and V is TRBV7-9, with a tentative D call TRBD1 (6 bases). The sequence came from an elderly man with COVID-19, enrolled during active disease. CDR3 in amino acids: CASSPRQGLRSGANVLTF. As DNA, the CDR3 is TGTGCCAGCAGCCCTCGGCAGGGGTTACGCTCTGGGGCCAACGTCCTGACTTTC.